A single sample is the source of the 28 T cell receptor beta chains below, sequenced in a study of blood T cells in healthy people across ages (dated by TCRdb to the mid-2010s). Libraries came from 5' RACE. Sequencing took place on an Illumina HiSeq 2500. A second PCR of roughly 6 to 11 cycles was performed with a sample-barcoded 5' primer and a J-beta primer mix. Through fastp at Q25 and MiXCR, TCRdb rebuilt clones from the public reads, retaining in-frame beta chains. Entries that share a CDR3 protein sequence are merged under the most common genes and DNA. The sample includes about 1,000,000 distinct CDR3 sequences, with 35% to 55% observed a single time. The top ten hold approximately 19% of the sample. Sequences were obtained from blood. The receptors originated from a woman aged 60-75 years in good health.

This rearrangement joins TRBV30 to TRBJ2-3; tentatively, D is TRBD2 (5 bases). This CDR3 region has 14 residues. CDR1 and CDR2 (germline): GTSNPN, SVGIG (reference sequence). The V gene lost 0 bases and the J gene lost 1 base, with 8 bases spanning the gap. The CDR3 reads CAWSVRRGTDTQYF. CDR3 DNA: TGTGCCTGGAGTGTACGGCGGGGCACAGATACGCAGTATTTT. Supplemented by reference TRBV30 and TRBJ2-3, the full variable domain reads SQTIHQWPATLVQPVGSPLSLECTVEGTSNPNLYWYRQAAGRGLQLLFYSVGIGQISSEVPQNLSASRPQDRQFILSSKKLLLSDSGFYLCAWSVRRGTDTQYFGPGTRLTVL.

This clonotype was seen a handful of times. The chain employs TRBV7-9 and TRBJ2-1; D may be TRBD2 (5 bases). The CDR3 contains 15 residues. CDR1 is SEHNR and CDR2 is FQNEAQ in the germline V gene (reference sequence). The ends were cut back, 1 base at V and 3 bases at J, with 10 bases in the middle. CDR3 loop: CASSLGGVIYNEQFF. The CDR3 bases are TGTGCCAGCAGCTTAGGGGGAGTGATCTACAATGAGCAGTTCTTC. The full variable domain, rest sourced from reference TRBV7-9 and TRBJ2-1, is DTGVSQNPRHKITKRGQNVTFRCDPISEHNRLYWYRQTLGQGPEFLTYFQNEAQLEKSRLLSDRFSAERPKGSFSTLEIQRTEQGDSAMYLCASSLGGVIYNEQFFGPGTRLTVL.

The chain has TRBV20-1 and TRBJ2-1, with no clear D. Germline V lookup: CDR1 DFQATT, CDR2 SNEGSKA (reference sequence). The CDR3 totals 11 residues. Trimming pared 3 bases from V and 10 bases from J, leaving 10 bases between. CDR3: CSASRVLEQFF. The CDR3 DNA is TGCAGTGCTAGTCGGGTCCTCGAGCAGTTCTTC.

This clonotype was recorded only once. This sequence joins TRBV7-9 and TRBJ2-1; the match to TRBD2 covers 7 bases. The CDR3 runs to 14 residues. V lost 5 bases and J lost 7; bases outside the gene matches: 8. CDR1 is SEHNR, CDR2 FQNEAQ, per germline (reference sequence). CDR3 amino acids: CASSALALGNEQFF. CDR3 nucleotide sequence: TGTGCCAGCAGCGCACTAGCGCTTGGGAATGAGCAGTTCTTC.

V usage is TRBV9 and J usage is TRBJ2-5; 15 bases are shared with TRBD2. Germline-derived CDR1 and CDR2 are SGDLS and YYNGEE. CDR3 length: 16 residues. Unmatched junction bases numbered 12, after V lost 4 bases and J lost 11 bases. The CDR3 region has the DNA TGTGCCAGCAGCTTAGGACTAGCGGGAGGGTACAGAGAGCAGTACTTC. Protein sequence: CASSLGLAGGYREQYF.

The V gene is TRBV27, the J gene TRBJ1-1; weak D call: TRBD1 (5 bases). Germline CDR1 MNHEY, CDR2 SMNVEV (reference sequence). This CDR3 has 15 residues. V was shortened by 9 bases and J by 13 bases, with 30 bases between the two germline ends. CDR3 bases: TGTGCCAGTCACCTTGGATGGGGGGAACTTACGTGGGGTTTCTTT. Amino acids: CASHLGWGELTWGFF.

The rearrangement uses TRBV7-2 and TRBJ1-4; unclear D gene. Germline CDR1 reads SGHTA; CDR2 reads FQGNSA. The CDR3 totals 17 residues. V was trimmed by 1 base and J by 3 bases, leaving 15 bases between them. CDR3 loop: CASSLVGTRRANEKLFF. The CDR3 bases are TGTGCCAGCAGCTTAGTCGGCACCCGGAGGGCTAATGAAAAACTGTTTTTT.

This clonotype was counted between two and nine times. J is TRBJ1-2 and V is TRBV12-3 or TRBV12-4; 8 positions agree with TRBD1. The junction had 7 bases not matched to a gene; V was cut back by 1 base and J by 6 bases. The CDR3 length is 15 residues. CDR3 region: CASSLERTGSNGYTF. In DNA form, the CDR3 reads TGTGCCAGCAGTTTAGAGCGGACAGGGTCGAATGGCTACACCTTC.

The chain recombines TRBV27 with TRBJ2-7; 9 bases agree with TRBD2. J lost 3 bases, V lost 5 bases, and 8 bases had no gene match. Germline V gene data show CDR1 as MNHEY and CDR2 as SMNVEV (reference sequence). This CDR3 has 15 residues. The CDR3 loop reads CASSTPIAGVYEQYF. CDR3 DNA sequence: TGTGCCAGCAGTACCCCTATAGCGGGAGTCTACGAGCAGTACTTC.

This clonotype appeared many times. The chain carries TRBV5-1 and TRBJ1-2; no reliable D call. CDR3 length equals 14 residues. CDR1 is SGHRS, CDR2 YFSETQ, per germline. Trimming cost V 4 bases and J 2 bases, with 12 bases left between them. CDR3 sequence (DNA): TGCGCCAGCAGCCCAACGACGGGAAACTATGGCTACACCTTC. This encodes CASSPTTGNYGYTF.

This clonotype was observed a few times. The chain links TRBV7-8 to TRBJ2-7; D might be TRBD1 or TRBD2, each matching 5 bases. V dropped 0 bases and J dropped 6 bases, with 18 bases sitting between them. CDR1 is SGHVS and CDR2 is FQNEAQ in the germline V gene. CDR3 length: 16 residues. The CDR3 here is CASSLAPRGAFSEQYF. CDR3 bases: TGTGCCAGCAGCTTAGCGCCTAGAGGGGCGTTTAGCGAGCAGTACTTC.

The genes are TRBV12-3 or TRBV12-4 and TRBJ2-7; TRBD1 might be the D (6 bases). This CDR3 has 14 residues. V was clipped by 4 bases and J by 3 bases, with 13 bases between them. The CDR3, as DNA: TGTGCCAGCAGTTCCTGGGGACATGTCTACGAGCAGTACTTC. Amino acids: CASSSWGHVYEQYF.

The gene calls are TRBV27 and TRBJ2-5; D perhaps matches TRBD2 (7 bases). The last part of the DNA fits TRBJ2-4 better; the J call may be wrong. This CDR3 has 14 amino acids. Germline-derived CDR1 and CDR2 are MNHEY and SMNVEV (reference sequence). CDR3 amino acids: CASRRGGGGDIQYF. CDR3 sequence (DNA): TGTGCCAGCAGGAGGGGGGGCGGGGGAGACATTCAGTACTTC.

The V and J genes are TRBV7-9 and TRBJ2-1; TRBD1 matches 7 bases. The trim removed 4 bases at V and 9 bases at J, leaving 12 bases unmatched. Germline V gene sequence: CDR1 SEHNR, CDR2 FQNEAQ (reference sequence). The CDR3 extends over 15 amino acids. This CDR3 is CASSSTGSVVSEQFF. CDR3 in DNA: TGTGCCAGCAGCTCGACAGGGAGTGTCGTAAGTGAGCAGTTCTTC.

The V gene is TRBV7-2, the J gene TRBJ2-7; unclear D gene. V was trimmed by 5 bases and J by 0 bases, leaving 11 bases between them. The CDR3 sequence is 14 residues long. CDR1 is SGHTA and CDR2 is FQGNSA in the germline V gene. This chain's CDR3 is CASSPIVSSYEQYF. The CDR3 DNA follows: TGTGCCAGCAGCCCTATAGTAAGCTCCTACGAGCAGTACTTC.

This clonotype appeared a few times. This chain uses TRBV14 with TRBJ2-3; TRBD1 aligns across 7 bases. V shed 2 bases and J 2 bases; nucleotides not matched to a gene: 7. CDR1 and CDR2 from the germline V gene are SGHDN and FVKESK. The CDR3 extends over 16 amino acids. CDR3 protein: CASSQQTGFNTDTQYF. The CDR3 nucleotides are TGTGCCAGCAGCCAACAGACAGGGTTTAACACAGATACGCAGTATTTT. The full variable domain, its missing parts supplied by reference TRBV14 and TRBJ2-3, is EAGVTQFPSHSVIEKGQTVTLRCDPISGHDNLYWYRRVMGKEIKFLLHFVKESKQDESGMPNNRFLAERTGGTYSTLKVQPAELEDSGVYFCASSQQTGFNTDTQYFGPGTRLTVL.

The rearrangement joins TRBV4-2 to TRBJ2-1; 12 bases agree with TRBD2. V lost 0 bases and J lost 9; bases outside the gene matches: 6. The CDR3 contains 16 residues. Germline-derived CDR1 and CDR2 are LGHNA and YNFKEQ. The CDR3 loop reads CASSQEVGLAGREQFF. The CDR3 DNA is TGTGCCAGCAGCCAAGAGGTGGGACTAGCGGGCCGTGAGCAGTTCTTC.

Only a few counts were recorded for this clonotype. The chain has TRBV20-1 and TRBJ2-1; D might be TRBD1 (5 bases). The CDR3 length is 15 residues. CDR1 and CDR2 from the germline V gene are DFQATT and SNEGSKA (reference sequence). Trimming shortened V by 0 bases and J by 2 bases, and 11 bases separated the two germline ends. The CDR3 region has the DNA TGCAGTGCTAGAGATTATAGGGGAACCTACAATGAGCAGTTCTTC. This gives the protein CSARDYRGTYNEQFF.

J is TRBJ1-5 and V is TRBV7-9; D call uncertain. Germline V gene lookup returns CDR1 SEHNR and CDR2 FQNEAQ (reference sequence). V was cut by 5 bases and J by 2 bases, with 16 bases left in between. The CDR3 totals 16 residues. This CDR3 is CASSLAGGQGNQPQHF. CDR3 nucleotides: TGTGCCAGCAGCCTGGCGGGTGGTCAGGGCAATCAGCCCCAGCATTTT.

The chain recombines TRBV11-1 with TRBJ1-1; tentatively, D is TRBD1 (5 bases). CDR1 is SGHAT, CDR2 FQDESV, per germline (reference sequence). V gave up 5 bases and J gave up 1 base, with 11 bases separating them. This CDR3 spans 14 amino acids. In DNA, the CDR3 is TGTGCCAGCAGCCCACAGGCTGCGAACACTGAAGCTTTCTTT. As protein: CASSPQAANTEAFF.

The rearrangement links TRBV4-1 to TRBJ2-2, with D unresolved. The V gene's germline CDR1 is MGHRA and CDR2 YSYEKL. The CDR3 length is 15 residues. Trimming took off 0 bases at V and 6 bases at J, with 11 bases between the two ends. The CDR3 here is CASSQDSEVAGELFF. In DNA form, the CDR3 reads TGCGCCAGCAGCCAAGATTCTGAAGTCGCCGGGGAGCTGTTTTTT.

The chain links TRBV3-1 to TRBJ2-5; tentatively, D is TRBD2 (5 bases). The CDR3 covers 14 residues. CDR1 is LGHDT and CDR2 is YNNKEL in the germline V gene (reference sequence). Trimming pared 4 bases from V and 4 bases from J, leaving 13 bases between. CDR3 bases: TGTGCCAGCAGCCCTCCCGGGAAAATAGAGACCCAGTACTTC. Translating it yields CASSPPGKIETQYF.

There are a few counts of this clonotype. The chain employs TRBV12-3 or TRBV12-4 and TRBJ2-7, with 9 nucleotides matching TRBD2. Germline trimming cut 3 bases from V and 7 bases from J; bases unmatched to any gene: 7. CDR3 size: 14 residues. The CDR3 protein is CASSFHGLAREQYF. The CDR3 DNA reads TGTGCCAGCAGTTTCCATGGACTAGCGCGGGAGCAGTACTTC.

The V call is TRBV20-1, the J call TRBJ2-1; TRBD1 might be the D (6 bases). The germline V and J ends were trimmed by 0 bases and 5 bases, with 26 bases remaining between them. Germline V gene lookup returns CDR1 DFQATT and CDR2 SNEGSKA (reference sequence). The CDR3 contains 19 residues. DNA for the CDR3: TGCAGTGCTAGAGACCCCCACGCACCGCAGGGGCGTTCTAACAATGAGCAGTTCTTC. Its protein is CSARDPHAPQGRSNNEQFF.

This clonotype was counted only a few times. This chain links TRBV11-2 with TRBJ1-2, with TRBD1 as a possible D gene (6 bases). V lost 5 bases, J lost 8 bases, and 15 bases lay in between. CDR3 length: 13 amino acids. Germline CDR1 and CDR2: SGHAT and FQNNGV. The CDR3 region has the DNA TGTGCCAGCAGCGTTGACAGGCAATACGGCTACACCTTC. This sequence encodes CASSVDRQYGYTF.

The V gene is TRBV7-9, the J gene TRBJ2-3; 7 bases map to TRBD1. Germline V CDR1 and CDR2: SEHNR, FQNEAQ (reference sequence). The ends lost 6 bases at V and 5 bases at J; junction bases unmatched: 5. This CDR3 comprises 13 residues. CDR3 nucleotides: TGTGCCAGCAGTTCCCGACAGGGAGATACGCAGTATTTT. It is translated as CASSSRQGDTQYF.

This clonotype was picked up a small number of times. The chain recombines TRBV12-3 or TRBV12-4 with TRBJ2-3; TRBD1 agrees at 9 bases. This CDR3 has 14 residues. J gave up 8 bases and V 3 bases, and 6 bases lay outside the gene matches. In nucleotides, the CDR3 is TGTGCCAGCAGTTTTCGGACAGGGGAAGGTACGCAGTATTTT. It yields the protein CASSFRTGEGTQYF.

V and J are TRBV27 and TRBJ2-7, with D tentatively TRBD2 (5 bases). V was pared by 6 bases and J by 2 bases, with 29 bases between. CDR3 length: 19 amino acids. Per germline, CDR1 MNHEY and CDR2 SMNVEV (reference sequence). The CDR3 region is CASSLSRVDGGHYTYEQYF. CDR3 coding DNA: TGTGCCAGCAGCCTCTCGCGTGTGGATGGCGGGCATTACACCTACGAGCAGTACTTC.